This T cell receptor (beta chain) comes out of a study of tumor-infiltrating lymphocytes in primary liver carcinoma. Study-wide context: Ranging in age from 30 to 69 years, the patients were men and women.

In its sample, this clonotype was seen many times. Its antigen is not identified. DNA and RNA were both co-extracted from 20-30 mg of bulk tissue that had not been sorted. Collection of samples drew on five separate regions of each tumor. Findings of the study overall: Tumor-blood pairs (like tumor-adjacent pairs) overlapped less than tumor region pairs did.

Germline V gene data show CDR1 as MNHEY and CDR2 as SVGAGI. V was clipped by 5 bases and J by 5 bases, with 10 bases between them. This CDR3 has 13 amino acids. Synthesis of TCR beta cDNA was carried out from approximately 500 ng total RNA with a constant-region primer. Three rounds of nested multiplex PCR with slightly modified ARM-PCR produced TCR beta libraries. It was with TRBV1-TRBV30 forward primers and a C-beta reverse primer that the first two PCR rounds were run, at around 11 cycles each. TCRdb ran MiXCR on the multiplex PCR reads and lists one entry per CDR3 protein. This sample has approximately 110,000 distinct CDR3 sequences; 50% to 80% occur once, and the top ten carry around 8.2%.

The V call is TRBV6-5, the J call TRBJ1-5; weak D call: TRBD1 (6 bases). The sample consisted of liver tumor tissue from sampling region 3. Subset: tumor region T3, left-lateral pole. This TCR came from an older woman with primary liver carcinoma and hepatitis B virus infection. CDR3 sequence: CASSTYRDQPQHF. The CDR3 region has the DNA TGTGCCAGCAGTACCTACAGGGATCAGCCCCAGCATTTT.